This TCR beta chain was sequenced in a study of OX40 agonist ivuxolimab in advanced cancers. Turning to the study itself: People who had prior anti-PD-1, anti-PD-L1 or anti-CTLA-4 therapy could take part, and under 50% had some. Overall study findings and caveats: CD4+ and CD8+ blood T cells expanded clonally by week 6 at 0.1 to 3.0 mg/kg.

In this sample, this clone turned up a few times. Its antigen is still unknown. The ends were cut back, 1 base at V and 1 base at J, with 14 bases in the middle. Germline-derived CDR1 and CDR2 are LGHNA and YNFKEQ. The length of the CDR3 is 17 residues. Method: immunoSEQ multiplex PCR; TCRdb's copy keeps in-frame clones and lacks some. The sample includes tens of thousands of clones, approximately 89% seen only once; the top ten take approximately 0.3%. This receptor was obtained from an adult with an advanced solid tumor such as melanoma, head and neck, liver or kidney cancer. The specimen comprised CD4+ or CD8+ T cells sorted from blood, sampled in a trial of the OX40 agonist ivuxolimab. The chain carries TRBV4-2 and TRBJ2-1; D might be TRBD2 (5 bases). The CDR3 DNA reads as TGTGCCAGCAGCCAAGGCGGTATCGGGGTATCCTACAATGAGCAGTTCTTC. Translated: CASSQGGIGVSYNEQFF.